This TCR beta chain appears in the sequencing data of a study of blood T cell repertoires in COVID-19. Assay: immunoSEQ multiplex PCR; the TCRdb copy retains only in-frame clones and omits some. This sample has 50,000 to 65,000 clones; over 70% occur once, and the top ten carry roughly 6.3%. There are a few counts of this clone. The ends were cut back, 4 bases at V and 7 bases at J, with 16 bases in the middle. The CDR3 sequence is 14 residues long. Germline values: CDR1 SGHTS, CDR2 YDEGEE. The chain carries TRBV5-8 and TRBJ2-3; D may be TRBD2 (7 bases). This TCR was sampled from a human donor in a cohort sampled during active COVID-19. The sample taken for sequencing was peripheral blood. DNA of the CDR3: TGTGCCAGCAGCGCCCGATGGGGGGGCAATACGCAGTATTTT. Its translation: CASSARWGGNTQYF.